Listed here is a single T cell receptor beta chain. The data belong to a study of blood T cell repertoires in COVID-19. The wider study: Acute-phase and convalescent COVID-19 samples originated in the United States, Italy and Spain. Nucleic acid was either cDNA or gDNA, and it came from T cells, B-cell-depleted T cells, or PBMCs.

From germline, CDR1 is LNHDA and CDR2 SQIVND (reference sequence). Trimming took 5 bases from V and 4 from J; bases not matched to a gene: 9. The CDR3 sequence is 16 residues long. Method: immunoSEQ multiplex PCR; TCRdb's copy keeps in-frame clones and lacks some. The data hold some 270,000 clones, with approximately 85% observed a single time. Sample: peripheral blood. The chain combines TRBV19 with TRBJ1-4, with 8 bases that match TRBD1. This TCR derives from a woman in her 70s with acute or convalescent COVID-19. The CDR3 DNA reads as TGTGCCAGTAGTTCCAGGGGGCGCCGTGATAATGAAAAACTGTTTTTT. Translation: CASSSRGRRDNEKLFF.